Included here is one T cell receptor (beta chain) sequence, with context. It has no known antigen specificity. The input lacks base qualities; no much larger clone sits a single base away. The library was produced with the immunoSEQ multiplex PCR assay. The multiplex PCR relied on a mix of 60 forward primers for TCR Vbeta segments and 13 reverse primers for TCR Jbeta segments. The CDR3 region of rearranged TCR beta genes was amplified from genomic DNA by a multiplex PCR assay. The amplified TCR beta libraries were sequenced on the Illumina HiSeq System as 87-base-pair reads. Turning to the authors' computational methods: A later analysis tallied 75 million to 95 million unique TCR beta chains across the roughly 610 repertoires, and about 12 million of those chains were shared by two or more donors. To remove PCR and sequencing errors, raw reads were error-corrected and collapsed into unique sequences using a nearest-neighbor algorithm that merged closely related sequences. Alignment of CDR3 sequences to IMGT reference sequences was used to assign V, D and J gene segments. Each retained sequence needed at least a six-nucleotide match to both a V gene segment and a J gene segment. Rearrangements were called productive when the CDR3 lacked stop codons and stayed in frame with V and J; all others were non-productive. CDR3 was defined according to IMGT convention as the region running from the second conserved V-encoded cysteine to the conserved J-encoded phenylalanine. Sequences without an unambiguous match to a single V gene segment were excluded from the earlier analysis of approximately 560 of the donors. An earlier analysis of over 450 of the donors classified V segments as functional when productive rearrangements were above 56.7% and as segregating when the standard deviation between donors was above 5%. A statistical classification framework was built to diagnose cytomegalovirus status from the catalog of TCR beta chain sequences. In a later analysis, TCR nucleotide sequences were compared against IMGT/GENE-DB human TR gene sequences so that V and J genes could be assigned. The TCRdist pipeline was used in a later analysis to assign CDR3 sequences and most-parsimonious VDJ recombination scenarios. A later analysis defined each TCR beta chain by its CDR3 amino acid sequence plus V-gene family, and excluded reads lacking a unique V-gene family. As a way to deal with suspected cross-contamination and a sequencing artifact, a later analysis dropped 640 or so nucleotide sequences that were highly shared and had low generation probability. In a later analysis, a clonal expansion index was calculated for each public chain from normalized within-repertoire ranks of inferred template counts. In a later analysis, generation probabilities were computed with a VDJ recombination model fitted to out-of-frame rearrangements, and the resulting probabilities were checked against IGoR. A later analysis scored TCR-TCR, TCR-HLA and TCR-CMV co-occurrence with hypergeometric tests, applying a repertoire-size bias correction to TCR pairs. A later analysis estimated false discovery rates by permuting HLA or CMV assignments 20 times. In a later analysis, co-occurring TCRs were grouped using DBSCAN, with TCRdist sequence similarity added in when clustering inside HLA-allele-positive subsets. Repertoires with fewer than 30,000 or more than 120,000 public chains were left out of co-occurrence clustering, as were four to six repertoires with anomalous nucleotide sharing. TCRdb mirrors the immuneACCESS table, restricted to in-frame sequences. Some clones are absent from its copies; in checked studies, under half trace to an unresolved V gene, and the reason for the others is unknown. V and J calls plus clone size are reproduced from that table; the DNA served to infer D and trimming. The sample profile shows some 180,000 clones; roughly 67% of them were found once. The ten top clones hold approximately 5.4% of the sample.

Including the terminal cysteine and phenylalanine, the CDR3 comprises 13 residues. CDR3 DNA only is kept here, 39 bases in frame from base 1. For CDR1 and CDR2, the germline V gene lists SGDLS and YYNGEE. V sheds 4 bases and J sheds 7 bases, leaving 11 bases between their ends. The data derive from a study of cytomegalovirus exposure and HLA in healthy donors (TCRdb year 2017). Turning to the overall study: An earlier analysis of some 620 of the donors reported about 300 Gb of sequence data and roughly 120 million unique TCR beta sequences obtained from about 180 million T cells. An early release covering approximately 600 HLA-typed donors comprised roughly 300 gigabases of sequencing data and about 90 million unique TCR sequences. Of the 300 to 500 genotyped donors, roughly 80% were placed in the genetic ancestry cluster associated with self-reported Caucasian donors. The study was designed to test whether signatures of past pathogen exposure could be identified by cataloging public T cell receptors. The T cell repertoires of under 700 subjects were profiled by immunosequencing and related to cytomegalovirus serostatus. In addition to the first cohort of 500 to 850 subjects, a separate validation cohort of approximately 130 different subjects was used. The study combined high-throughput TCR immunosequencing, statistical association of individual TCRs with disease status, and machine learning to predict cytomegalovirus infection status. In a later analysis, previously published TCR beta repertoires from about 640 donors were re-analyzed and high-resolution HLA genotyping was added so that TCR occurrence patterns could be studied. In the later analysis, no new phenotypic data were used to find candidate immune exposures; instead, reliance was placed on TCR beta sequences and their occurrence across donors. To decide whether each TCR beta V gene segment behaved as functional or pseudogenic, an earlier analysis of approximately 620 of the donors relied on high-throughput TCR beta sequencing. Alongside the repertoire data, information on donor age, sex, ethnicity and CMV serostatus was compiled. Genome-wide SNP genotypes for about 65% of the roughly 700 donors were used in a later genetic analysis, which treated that subset as a discovery cohort. Every repertoire in the discovery cohort had been generated on one and the same sequencing platform. Both class I and class II loci were covered by HLA typing, at four-digit resolution. The number of typed donors differed by locus: about 629-640 for A, B, C, DRB1 and DQB1; 500 to 550 for DQA1; 600 to 610 for DPA1; and some 470 for DPB1. Five DR-DQ haplotypes were treated as single units for association and clustering because of strong linkage in the cohort. Among some 400 genotyped donors of the cohort, an average of about 240,000 unique TCR beta nucleotide sequences was sequenced per donor, of which 15% to 20% were non-productive.

The full study reports these points: A further reported finding was that TCR beta sequences accurately predicted the HLA-A and HLA-B alleles for most subjects in the first cohort. Compared with equally common non-associated chains, HLA-associated TCR beta chains in a later analysis were more clonally expanded and had lower generation probabilities. For the cohort, immune exposure information was limited to CMV serostatus. Because HLA typing was unavailable for some donors at each locus, only the typed subset was used in association tests. Most TCR sequences were observed very rarely across donors, whereas some public TCRs were present in many individuals. The authors suggested that the approach could potentially be extended to other disease states and immunological phenotypes. Correlated functional status among segregating V segments might reflect linkage disequilibrium, but an unknown experimental factor could not be ruled out. In vitro tests confirmed that a few of the cytomegalovirus-associated TCR beta chains recognize cytomegalovirus antigens. In an earlier analysis of under 600 of the donors, most TCR beta V segments were observed in productive rearrangements about 90% or about 30% of the time, broadly matching IMGT annotations. A later analysis associated about 16,000 TCR beta sequences with specific HLA alleles at a false discovery rate of 0.05. Assigning TCR associations to individual alleles was difficult when HLA alleles, especially DR and DQ, strongly co-occurred. Because the 87-base-pair reads could not distinguish some IMGT-functional V segments, including TRBV6-2 and TRBV6-3, those segments were excluded. Only TCR beta chains were sequenced in this cohort, and the absence of alpha or paired-chain data limited detectable features. Roughly uniform sequencing depth across donors was assumed in presence/absence analyses, although this assumption may not hold. A later analysis found that most CMV-associated TCR beta chains appeared HLA-restricted, with HLA associations seemingly driven largely by CMV exposure. Compared with the roughly 670-donor mean, donors in an Asian-associated ancestry cluster had fewer N-insertions in productive TCRs, according to a later genetic analysis. The classifier was reported to diagnose cytomegalovirus status with high specificity and sensitivity in both the original and validation cohorts. According to a later analysis, parvovirus B19, influenza, CMV and Epstein-Barr virus appeared linked to several top co-occurrence clusters. In the study, some 160 TCR beta chains were listed as associated with cytomegalovirus. The earlier analysis of nearly 600 of the donors excluded 15 to 20 rarely observed V segments, including chromosome 9 orphons, because counts were too low. A cluster of highly shared sequence variants was judged likely to be a technical artifact of the sequencing pipeline. V-gene and J-gene trimming of TCR beta chains was associated with a missense DCLRE1C variant in a later genetic analysis, and the association was replicated in an independent cohort. In a later analysis, TCR association rates were found to vary across HLA loci, with the most associated TCRs seen for DRB1 alleles and the fewest for HLA-C alleles.

The cohort consisted of hundreds of healthy bone marrow donors. At the time of sampling, all cohort members were nominally healthy, though unrecorded immune exposures were likely present. The donor was CMV seropositive and belonged to the group of 250 to 350 seropositive cohort members. Every donor gave a peripheral blood sample, and the peripheral blood mononuclear cells from that sample were used for TCR beta sequencing. Genomic DNA was extracted from the blood cell samples with the Qiagen DNeasy Blood Extraction Kit. Sequenced material: PBMCs. The sequence is built from TRBV9 and TRBJ1-4, with no confident D gene call. This receptor was identified in a woman aged 18-35 years in good health and CMV-seropositive. For the CDR3, the sequence is CASSNRNSEKLFF. The nucleotides read TGTGCCAGCAGCAACAGAAATTCTGAAAAACTGTTTTTT.